This T cell receptor beta chain was sequenced during a study of post-analysis software for immune sequencing data. On the study more broadly: Relapsing-remitting, secondary progressive and progressive-relapsing multiple sclerosis were all included among the disease courses.

Every TCR beta cDNA library bore unique molecular identifiers. cDNA molecules numbering about 490,000 came from approximately 0.91 to 9.4 million T cells. In TCRdb, the PCR reads were re-called with MiXCR into one record per CDR3 protein. The sample records approximately 400,000 distinct CDR3 sequences, roughly 36% being singletons. Broader study findings: In patients, about 5 TRBV segments were more frequent than in controls, with TRBV5-6, TRBV5-1 and TRBV20-1 among them. Clustering by F measure revealed strong co-clustering among samples prepared together in one batch. Versus controls, multiple sclerosis patients showed significantly lower diversity (normalized Chao1).

V lost 1 base and J 6 bases, leaving 15 bases between the germline ends. The CDR3 spans 15 residues. Germline V gives CDR1 SEHNR, CDR2 FQNEAQ (reference sequence). As to this clonotype: Its antigen is undetermined.

The sequencing input was blood. The V call is TRBV7-9, the J call TRBJ1-2; no firm D call. This receptor was identified in a girl between 5 and 17 years old with multiple sclerosis. Here the CDR3 reads CASSLEDRKTDGYTF. The CDR3 DNA is TGTGCCAGCAGCTTAGAGGACCGTAAAACCGATGGCTACACCTTC.